In this sample, the clone carrying this T cell receptor (beta chain) turned up many times. The antigen is not known. TCRdb independently ran MiXCR on the PCR reads; one entry per CDR3 protein. The table has around 94,000 distinct CDR3 sequences, under 40% seen once. The sample comes from a study of molecular identifiers for immune sequencing clone quantification. Broader study findings: Barcode-sharing identical TCR molecules could underestimate highly expanded clone sizes.

Libraries from naive CD8 cells were generated from about 20,000 to 1,000,000 sorted cells (with 10%, 30% or 50% RNA). Based on a CD8+CD4-CCR7+CD45RA+ profile, naive CD8 T cells were sorted. The V gene lost 6 bases and the J gene lost 5 bases, with 14 bases spanning the gap. CDR1 is SQVTM and CDR2 is ANQGSEA in the germline V gene. This CDR3 comprises 12 residues. The gene calls are TRBV29-1 and TRBJ2-7, with D perhaps given as TRBD1 or TRBD2 (5 bases each). The clonotype comes from a human donor in good health. Some libraries in this study had Jurkat cell RNA spiked in. The sample taken for sequencing was naive CD8+ T cells from blood, with Jurkat cell RNA spiked in. Subset noted: FACS-sorted CD8+CD4-CCR7+CD45RA+ naive T cells. This chain's CDR3 is CSVGGQGDEQYF. The CDR3 DNA follows: TGCAGCGTCGGCGGGCAGGGAGACGAGCAGTACTTC.